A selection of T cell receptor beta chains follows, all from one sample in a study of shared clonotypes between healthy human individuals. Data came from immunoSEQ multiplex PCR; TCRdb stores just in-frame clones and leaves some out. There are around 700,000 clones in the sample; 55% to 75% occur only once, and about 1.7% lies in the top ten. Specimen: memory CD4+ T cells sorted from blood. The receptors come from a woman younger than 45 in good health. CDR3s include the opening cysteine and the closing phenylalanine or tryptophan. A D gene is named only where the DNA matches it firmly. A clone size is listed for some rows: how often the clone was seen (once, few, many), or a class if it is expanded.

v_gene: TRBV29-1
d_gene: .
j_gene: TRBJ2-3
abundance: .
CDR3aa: CSVEDAQGHTDTQYF
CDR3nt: TGCAGCGTTGAAGATGCACAGGGACACACAGATACGCAGTATTTT

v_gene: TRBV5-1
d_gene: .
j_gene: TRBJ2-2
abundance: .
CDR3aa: CASSLSAGRFGGELFF
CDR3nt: TGCGCCAGCAGCTTGTCTGCAGGCCGCTTTGGCGGGGAGCTGTTTTTT

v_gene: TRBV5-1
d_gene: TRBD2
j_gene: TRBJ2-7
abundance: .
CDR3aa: CASSLAPGTSGRAGHGQYF
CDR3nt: TGCGCCAGCAGCTTGGCCCCCGGGACTAGCGGGAGGGCCGGTCACGGGCAGTACTTC

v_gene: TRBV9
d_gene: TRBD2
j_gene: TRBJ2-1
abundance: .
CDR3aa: CASGTGLAGLGEQFF
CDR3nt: TGTGCCAGCGGCACCGGACTAGCGGGGCTCGGTGAGCAGTTCTTC

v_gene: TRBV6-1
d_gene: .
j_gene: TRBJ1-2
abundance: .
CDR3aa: CASKLGEYPHGYTF
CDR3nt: TGTGCCAGCAAATTGGGGGAATACCCGCATGGCTACACCTTC

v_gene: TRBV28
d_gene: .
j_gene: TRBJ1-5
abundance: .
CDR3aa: CASGTPPPDPNQPQHF
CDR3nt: TGTGCCAGCGGGACACCGCCCCCGGATCCCAATCAGCCCCAGCATTTT

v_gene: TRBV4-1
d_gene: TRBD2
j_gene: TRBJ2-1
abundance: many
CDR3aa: CASSQSLLTSGANEQFF
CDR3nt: TGCGCCAGCAGCCAATCCCTCCTGACTAGCGGAGCCAATGAGCAGTTCTTC

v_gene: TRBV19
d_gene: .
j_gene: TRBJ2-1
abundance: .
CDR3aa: CASSIIGGGIYNEQFF
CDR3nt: TGTGCCAGTAGTATAATCGGGGGCGGGATCTACAATGAGCAGTTCTTC

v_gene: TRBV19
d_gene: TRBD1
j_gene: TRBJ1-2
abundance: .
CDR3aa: CASSTGTGERNYGYTF
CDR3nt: TGTGCCAGTAGTACCGGGACAGGAGAAAGGAACTATGGCTACACCTTC

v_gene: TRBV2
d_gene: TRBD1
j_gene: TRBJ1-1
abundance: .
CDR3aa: CASRQQGASTEAFF
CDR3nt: TGTGCCAGCAGACAACAGGGGGCGAGCACTGAAGCTTTCTTT

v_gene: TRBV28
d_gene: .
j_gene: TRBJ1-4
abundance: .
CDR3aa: CASSSVATNEKLFF
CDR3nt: TGTGCCAGCAGTTCAGTAGCCACTAATGAAAAACTGTTTTTT

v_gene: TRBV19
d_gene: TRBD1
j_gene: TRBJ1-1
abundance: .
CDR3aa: CASARSFGQGRYEAFF
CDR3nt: TGTGCCAGTGCACGGTCGTTCGGACAGGGGCGCTATGAAGCTTTCTTT

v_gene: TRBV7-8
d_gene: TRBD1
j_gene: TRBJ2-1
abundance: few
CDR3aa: CASSSIGGQGVNEQFF
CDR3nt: TGTGCCAGCAGCTCAATAGGGGGACAGGGGGTCAATGAGCAGTTCTTC

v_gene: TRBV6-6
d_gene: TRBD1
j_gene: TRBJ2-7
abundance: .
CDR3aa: CASSNPGQAYEQYF
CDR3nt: TGTGCCAGCAGTAACCCGGGACAGGCCTACGAGCAGTACTTC

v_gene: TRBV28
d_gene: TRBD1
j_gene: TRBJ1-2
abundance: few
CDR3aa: CASQGTDYGYTF
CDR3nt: TGTGCCAGCCAAGGGACAGACTATGGCTACACCTTC

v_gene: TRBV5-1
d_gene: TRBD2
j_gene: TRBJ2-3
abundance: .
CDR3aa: CASSSGTRYTDTQYF
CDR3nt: TGCGCCAGCAGCTCCGGGACTAGATACACAGATACGCAGTATTTT

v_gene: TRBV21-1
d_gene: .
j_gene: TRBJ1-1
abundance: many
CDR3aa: CASSKSPGGTEAFF
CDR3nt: TGTGCCAGCAGCAAATCTCCAGGGGGCACTGAAGCTTTCTTT

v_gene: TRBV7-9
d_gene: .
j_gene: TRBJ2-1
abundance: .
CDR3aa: CASSLSQGGWNEQFF
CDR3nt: TGTGCCAGCAGCTTGTCACAGGGCGGATGGAATGAGCAGTTCTTC

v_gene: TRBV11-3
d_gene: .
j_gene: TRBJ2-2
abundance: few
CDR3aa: CASSIGSNTGELFF
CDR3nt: TGTGCCAGCAGCATAGGCTCGAACACCGGGGAGCTGTTTTTT

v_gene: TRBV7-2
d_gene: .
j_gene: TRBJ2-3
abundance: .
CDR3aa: CASSSYPGTDTQYF
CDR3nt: TGTGCCAGCAGTAGCTATCCCGGCACAGATACGCAGTATTTT

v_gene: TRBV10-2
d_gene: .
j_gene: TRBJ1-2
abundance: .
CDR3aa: CASSEWRGFGYTF
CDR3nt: TGCGCCAGCAGTGAGTGGAGAGGGTTCGGCTACACCTTC

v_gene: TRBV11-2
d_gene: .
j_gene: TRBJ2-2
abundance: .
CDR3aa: CASSLQGPGTGELFF
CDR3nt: TGTGCCAGCAGCTTACAGGGACCAGGGACCGGGGAGCTGTTTTTT

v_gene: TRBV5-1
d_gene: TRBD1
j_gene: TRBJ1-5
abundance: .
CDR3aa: CASSRTGGSNQPQHF
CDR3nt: TGCGCCAGCAGTCGGACAGGGGGAAGCAATCAGCCCCAGCATTTT